Listed here is a single T cell receptor (beta chain). Its antigen is still unknown. The record originates from a study of cytomegalovirus exposure and HLA in healthy donors (dated by TCRdb to the late 2010s). Regarding the complete study: An earlier analysis of a few hundred of the donors reported 276 Gb of sequence data and 117 million unique TCR beta sequences obtained from some 200 million T cells. Approximately 300 gigabases of sequencing data and tens of millions of unique TCR sequences were included in an early release covering over 600 HLA-typed donors. Among the roughly 370 genotyped donors, around 79% belonged to the genetic ancestry cluster associated with self-reported Caucasian donors. The study aimed to test whether signatures of past pathogen exposure could be identified by cataloging public T cell receptors. The T cell repertoires of under 750 subjects were profiled by immunosequencing and related to cytomegalovirus serostatus. Along with the approximately 670-subject first cohort, a separate validation cohort of around 110 different subjects was used. To predict cytomegalovirus infection status, the study brought together high-throughput TCR immunosequencing, statistical association of individual TCRs with disease status, and machine learning. In a later analysis, previously published TCR beta repertoires from 600 to 850 donors were re-analyzed and high-resolution HLA genotyping was added so that TCR occurrence patterns could be studied. In the later analysis, no new phenotypic data were used to find candidate immune exposures; instead, reliance was placed on TCR beta sequences and their occurrence across donors. An earlier analysis of 450 to 750 of the donors used high-throughput TCR beta sequencing to judge whether each TCR beta V gene segment behaved as functional or pseudogenic. Donor age, sex, ethnicity and CMV serostatus were collected together with the repertoire data. A later genetic analysis took genome-wide SNP genotypes for 398 of the 666 donors and used that subset as a discovery cohort. All discovery cohort repertoires had been generated using a single sequencing platform. Both class I and class II loci were covered by HLA typing, at four-digit resolution. Typing coverage differed by locus: A, B, C, DRB1 and DQB1 were typed in roughly 620-630 donors, DQA1 in 500 to 550, DPA1 in some 570, and DPB1 in just under 480. Roughly 5 DR-DQ haplotypes were handled as single units for association and clustering because linkage in the cohort was strong. On average, 235,054 unique TCR beta nucleotide sequences were sequenced per donor among a few hundred genotyped donors of the cohort, with about 17% of those sequences being non-productive. Here is what the overall study found, with its caveats: In vitro tests confirmed that a few of the cytomegalovirus-associated TCR beta chains recognize cytomegalovirus antigens. A further reported finding was that TCR beta sequences accurately predicted the HLA-A and HLA-B alleles for most subjects in the first cohort. Cytomegalovirus status was reported to be diagnosed by the classifier with high specificity and sensitivity in both the original and validation cohorts. An association between a missense DCLRE1C variant and V-gene and J-gene trimming of TCR beta chains was found in a later genetic analysis and replicated in an independent cohort. Correlated functional status among segregating V segments might reflect linkage disequilibrium, but an unknown experimental factor could not be ruled out. Strong co-occurrence of HLA alleles, especially DR and DQ, made assigning TCR associations to individual alleles difficult. Because some donors lacked HLA typing at each locus, the association tests relied only on the typed subset. In an earlier analysis of 450 to 750 of the donors, most TCR beta V segments appeared in productive rearrangements about 87% or about 30% of the time, broadly matching IMGT annotations. In a later analysis, most CMV-associated TCR beta chains were found to appear HLA-restricted, with HLA associations seemingly driven largely by CMV exposure. A group of highly shared sequence variants was considered likely to be a technical artifact of the sequencing pipeline. A later genetic analysis reported fewer N-insertions in productive TCRs among donors in an Asian-associated ancestry cluster than the approximately 670-donor mean. Because counts were too low, 15 to 20 rarely observed V segments, including chromosome 9 orphons, were left out of the earlier analysis of about 500 of the donors. A later analysis found that HLA-associated TCR beta chains were more clonally expanded and had lower generation probabilities than equally common non-associated chains. While some public TCRs were present in many individuals, most TCR sequences turned up only very rarely across donors. The study listed 150 to 200 TCR beta chains as associated with cytomegalovirus. For the cohort, immune exposure information was limited to CMV serostatus. Presence/absence analyses assumed roughly uniform sequencing depth across donors, an assumption that may not hold. This cohort had only TCR beta chains sequenced, and the lack of alpha or paired-chain data limited which features could be detected. Specific HLA alleles were associated with 16,951 TCR beta sequences at a false discovery rate of 0.05 in a later analysis. In a later analysis, TCR association rates were found to vary across HLA loci, with the most associated TCRs seen for DRB1 alleles and the fewest for HLA-C alleles. A later analysis reported that several top co-occurrence clusters appeared linked to parvovirus B19, influenza, CMV and Epstein-Barr virus. According to the authors, the approach could potentially be generalized to other disease states and immunological phenotypes.

Library preparation was by the immunoSEQ multiplex PCR assay. The multiplex PCR relied on a mix of 60 forward primers for TCR Vbeta segments and 13 reverse primers for TCR Jbeta segments. A multiplex PCR assay on genomic DNA amplified the CDR3 region of rearranged TCR beta genes. The amplified TCR beta libraries were sequenced on the Illumina HiSeq System as 87-base-pair reads. The published analysis was carried out like this. In a later analysis, tens of millions of unique TCR beta chains were counted across the 690 or so repertoires, and around 10 million of these chains were shared by at least two donors. A nearest-neighbor algorithm error-corrected the raw reads and collapsed the reads into unique sequences, merging closely related sequences to remove PCR and sequencing errors. CDR3 sequences were aligned to IMGT reference sequences to assign V, D and J gene segments. Each retained sequence needed at least a six-nucleotide match to both a V gene segment and a J gene segment. Rearrangements were classified as productive when the CDR3 lacked stop codons and remained in frame with V and J, and all other rearrangements were classified as non-productive. CDR3 was defined by IMGT convention, running from the second conserved V-encoded cysteine to the conserved J-encoded phenylalanine. Sequences without an unambiguous match to a single V gene segment were excluded from the earlier analysis of approximately 560 of the donors. An earlier analysis of approximately 590 of the donors classified V segments as functional when productive rearrangements were above 56.7% and as segregating when the standard deviation between donors was above 5%. To diagnose cytomegalovirus status from the catalog of TCR beta chain sequences, a statistical classification framework was built. In a later analysis, V and J genes were assigned by comparing TCR nucleotide sequences against IMGT/GENE-DB human TR gene sequences. Using the TCRdist pipeline, a later analysis assigned CDR3 sequences along with most-parsimonious VDJ recombination scenarios. In a later analysis, each TCR beta chain was defined by its CDR3 amino acid sequence together with its V-gene family, and reads without a unique V-gene family were excluded. In a later analysis, 450 to 600 highly shared, low-generation-probability nucleotide sequences were removed to address suspected cross-contamination and a sequencing artifact. For each public chain, a later analysis derived a clonal expansion index from normalized ranks of inferred template counts within each repertoire. In a later analysis, generation probabilities were computed using a VDJ recombination model fitted to out-of-frame rearrangements, and the results were checked against IGoR. In a later analysis, TCR-TCR, TCR-HLA and TCR-CMV co-occurrence was scored with hypergeometric tests, and a repertoire-size bias correction was applied to TCR pairs. False discovery rates were estimated in a later analysis by permuting HLA or CMV assignments 20 times. In a later analysis, co-occurring TCRs were grouped using DBSCAN, with TCRdist sequence similarity added in when clustering inside HLA-allele-positive subsets. Repertoires with fewer than 30,000 or more than 120,000 public chains were left out of co-occurrence clustering, as were five repertoires with anomalous nucleotide sharing. Not all clones reach the TCRdb copy of this immuneACCESS table, which keeps in-frame sequences only. Checked studies attribute under half of the gap to unresolved V genes and leave the rest unexplained. That table furnishes V, J and clone size, whereas the DNA furnished D and trimming. The sample's clone listing holds about 130,000 clones. About 2.3% of the sample belongs to the ten largest clones.

The cohort was made up of under 800 healthy bone marrow donors. Cohort members were all nominally healthy when sampled, although unrecorded immune exposures were likely present. The donor was CMV seronegative and belonged to the group of 352 seronegative cohort members. Each donor provided a peripheral blood sample, and peripheral blood mononuclear cells were used for TCR beta sequencing. The Qiagen DNeasy Blood Extraction Kit was used to extract genomic DNA from the blood cell samples. The source is a middle-aged man in good health and CMV-seronegative. The specimen was PBMCs.

The CDR3 region: CASSLARVDQPQHF. The DNA sequence is given as TGTGCCAGCAGTTTAGCCAGGGTCGATCAGCCCCAGCATTTT. The chain joins TRBV28 to TRBJ1-5; 5 matching bases give a weak D call of TRBD1. The V and J ends are trimmed by 2 bases and 5 bases, leaving 10 bases between them. The CDR3, from cysteine to phenylalanine, totals 14 residues. Of the read, only the CDR3 DNA is kept; its 42 bases are in frame from base 1. For CDR1 and CDR2, the germline V gene lists MDHEN and SYDVKM.